Following are 5 T cell receptor beta chains from one sample sequenced in a study of cytomegalovirus exposure and HLA in healthy donors. Vbeta (60) and Jbeta (13) primers were used in the PCR. Profiled with immunoSEQ multiplex PCR; TCRdb holds only in-frame clones, not every one. The repertoire includes about 200,000 clones, around 82% of them detected once, and 12% to 15% sits in the top ten. Input material: PBMCs. These receptors were obtained from a woman aged 25 to 39 in good health and CMV-seropositive.

V is TRBV7-8 and J is TRBJ2-4; perhaps TRBD2 as D (7 bases). The length of the CDR3 is 15 residues. Germline CDR1 is SGHVS and CDR2 is FQNEAQ. Deletions cut 4 bases from V and 6 bases from J, with 16 bases between. This CDR3 is CASSYTGGLGNIQYF. The CDR3 nucleotides read TGTGCCAGCAGCTACACCGGGGGGCTTGGAAACATTCAGTACTTC.

J is TRBJ2-7 and V is TRBV9; 9 bases map to TRBD2. The V gene's germline CDR1 is SGDLS and CDR2 YYNGEE. This CDR3 is built from 15 residues. V was pared by 0 bases and J by 7 bases, with 8 bases of the junction left unmatched. The CDR3 loop is CASSVGLAAREEQYF. The DNA for the CDR3 is TGTGCCAGCAGCGTAGGACTAGCGGCCCGCGAGGAGCAGTACTTC. The complete variable domain, with remaining parts taken from reference TRBV9 and TRBJ2-7, reads DSGVTQTPKHLITATGQRVTLRCSPRSGDLSVYWYQQSLDQGLQFLIQYYNGEERAKGNILERFSAQQFPDLHSELNLSSLELGDSALYFCASSVGLAAREEQYFGPGTRLTVT.

This chain links TRBV29-1 with TRBJ1-1, with D possibly matching TRBD1 (5 bases). CDR1 SQVTM and CDR2 ANQGSEA come from the germline V gene. This CDR3 is 13 amino acids long. Deletions cut 3 bases from V and 4 bases from J, with 12 bases between. Here the CDR3 reads CSVEAGWGTEAFF. The CDR3 coding sequence is TGCAGCGTTGAGGCAGGGTGGGGCACTGAAGCTTTCTTT.

This clone was detected only a few times. The V call is TRBV6-4, the J call TRBJ1-5; the D is unclear. There are 15 residues in the CDR3. Per the germline V gene, CDR1 is MRHNA and CDR2 is SNTAGT. The V end lost 3 bases, the J end lost 7 bases, and 16 bases lay between the germline ends. As DNA, the CDR3 is TGTGCCAGCAGTGAAGAATGGTCACCGAGGCAGCCCCAGCATTTT. Encoded protein: CASSEEWSPRQPQHF.

Written as DNA, the CDR3 is TGTGCCAGCAGTTTGTATTGGGGGGAGGGGACACCCCTCCACTTT. This gives the protein CASSLYWGEGTPLHF. The chain joins TRBV27 to TRBJ1-6; possible D gene TRBD1, 5 bases. The CDR3 length is 15 residues. Germline assignment: CDR1 MNHEY and CDR2 SMNVEV (reference sequence). V lost 3 bases to trimming and J lost 11 bases, with 17 bases between them.